These 19 T cell receptor beta chains originate from one sample sequenced in a study of T-cell reconstitution after alpha-beta-depleted transplantation in children. A library of TCRbeta sequences, prepared with unique molecular identifiers, was generated. TCRdb redid the calling of the PCR reads with MiXCR, one entry per CDR3 protein. Here the sample spans some 300,000 distinct CDR3 sequences, roughly 9.1% being singletons. The sequencing here drew on PBMCs, taken before TCRalphabeta/CD19-depleted stem cell transplant. These receptors originate from a boy under two years old with acute myeloid leukemia, due to receive a stem cell transplant.

This clonotype was seen only a few times. The rearrangement uses TRBV6-1 and TRBJ1-5; no reliable D call. Germline V gives CDR1 MNHNS, CDR2 SASEGT. The CDR3 loop spans 14 amino acids. The germline V and J ends were trimmed by 1 base and 4 bases, with 8 bases remaining between them. CDR3 DNA sequence: TGTGCCAGCAGTGAAGGGACTGAAAATCAGCCCCAGCATTTT. This translates into CASSEGTENQPQHF.

This clonotype showed up many times. This chain joins TRBV28 and TRBJ1-2, with D perhaps matching TRBD1 (6 bases). CDR1 is MDHEN and CDR2 is SYDVKM in the germline V gene. CDR3 length equals 12 residues. The ends were cut back, 4 bases at V and 7 bases at J, with 10 bases in the middle. CDR3 nucleotide sequence: TGTGCCAGCAGTTCCAGGGGAGGTGGCTACACCTTC. Protein product: CASSSRGGGYTF.

This clonotype was detected a few times. The CDR3 spells CASSLEPGLANTGELFF. CDR3 DNA sequence: TGTGCCAGCAGCTTGGAACCGGGACTAGCGAACACCGGGGAGCTGTTTTTT. The genes are TRBV5-5 and TRBJ2-2, with 8 bases that match TRBD2. This CDR3 is 17 amino acids long. The V gene's germline CDR1 is SGHKS and CDR2 YYEKEE (reference sequence). Trimming cost V 0 bases and J 0 bases; bases outside gene matches: 4.

The V and J genes are TRBV6-1 and TRBJ2-3; TRBD1 is a possible D gene (5 bases). CDR3 length equals 15 residues. V shed 6 bases and J shed 0 bases, with 13 bases lying between them. Germline assignment: CDR1 MNHNS and CDR2 SASEGT. The DNA for the CDR3 is TGTGCCAGCAGGGGTGACAGACCTAGCACAGATACGCAGTATTTT. Its translation: CASRGDRPSTDTQYF.

This clonotype occurred a few times. The chain recombines TRBV3-1 with TRBJ1-3; the D gene is possibly TRBD1 (6 bases). In germline, CDR1 is LGHDT, CDR2 YNNKEL (reference sequence). This CDR3 has 15 amino acids. V dropped 0 bases and J dropped 3 bases, with 9 bases sitting between them. Here the CDR3 DNA reads TGTGCCAGCAGCCAAGATCCAGGGGTTGGAAACACCATATATTTT. Translating gives CASSQDPGVGNTIYF.

In this sample, this clonotype turned up many times. The rearrangement joins TRBV20-1 to TRBJ2-7, with D maybe TRBD2 (5 bases). The CDR3 length is 13 residues. V was clipped by 1 base and J by 2 bases, with 9 bases between them. In germline, CDR1 is DFQATT, CDR2 SNEGSKA (reference sequence). The CDR3 nucleotides read TGCAGTGCTAGAGCCGGGATAACCTACGAGCAGTACTTC. Encoded protein: CSARAGITYEQYF.

This clonotype has only a few counts. V usage is TRBV7-8 and J usage is TRBJ1-2; tentative D call: TRBD1 (5 bases). Germline V CDR1 and CDR2: SGHVS, FQNEAQ. Trimming removed 1 base from V and 6 bases from J, with 9 bases in between. The CDR3 is made up of 13 amino acids. The DNA of the CDR3 is TGTGCCAGCAGCTTAGTGGGGGAAGATGGCTACACCTTC. As protein: CASSLVGEDGYTF.

In the case of this clonotype: It may be a read error: a sequence one base away is much more abundant. The chain has TRBV14 and TRBJ2-1; D not resolved. This CDR3 is 15 amino acids long. Germline V gene sequence: CDR1 SGHDN, CDR2 FVKESK. The DNA of the CDR3 is TGTGCCAGCAGCCCCTGGACCCTGGTCTACAATAAGCAGTTCTTC. It yields the protein CASSPWTLVYNKQFF.

This clonotype was picked up many times. V gene TRBV12-3 or TRBV12-4 combines with J gene TRBJ2-5; no clear D gene. Trimming removed 6 bases from V and 1 base from J, with 15 bases in between. The CDR3 is 15 residues long. DNA of the CDR3: TGTGCCAGCAGCCAAGAGGCACCTTTCCAAGAGACCCAGTACTTC. Translation gives CASSQEAPFQETQYF.

This clonotype was found many times. The rearrangement uses TRBV7-2 and TRBJ2-7; D gene unclear. Germline V gives CDR1 SGHTA, CDR2 FQGNSA. The germline V and J ends were trimmed by 5 bases and 0 bases, with 11 bases remaining between them. The CDR3 length is 14 residues. The CDR3: CASSAQIGSYEQYF. CDR3 bases: TGTGCCAGCAGCGCACAAATAGGCTCCTACGAGCAGTACTTC. Using reference TRBV7-2 and TRBJ2-7 for the parts outside the CDR3, the full variable domain is GAGVSQSPSNKVTEKGKDVELRCDPISGHTALYWYRQSLGQGLEFLIYFQGNSAPDKSGLPSDRFSAERTGGSVSTLTIQRTQQEDSAVYLCASSAQIGSYEQYFGPGTRLTVT.

This clonotype was observed many times. The chain combines TRBV12-3 or TRBV12-4 with TRBJ2-2; 9 bases match TRBD1. There are 13 residues in the CDR3. Trimming cost V 4 bases and J 6 bases; bases outside gene matches: 0. In nucleotides, the CDR3 is TGTGCCAGCAGTTACAGGGGGCCCGGGGAGCTGTTTTTT. Its translation is CASSYRGPGELFF.

This clonotype was seen a handful of times. The chain joins TRBV20-1 to TRBJ2-1; D not resolved. Germline V gene lookup returns CDR1 DFQATT and CDR2 SNEGSKA (reference sequence). This CDR3 is built from 15 residues. Between the trimmed V and J ends, which lost 3 bases and 7 bases, there was a span of 19 bases. The CDR3, as DNA: TGCAGTGCTAGCTTGGTGCTCTCCACCGTGAATGAGCAGTTCTTC. It specifies CSASLVLSTVNEQFF.

This clonotype occurred a few times. The V gene is TRBV7-2, the J gene TRBJ2-1, with TRBD1 identical over 8 bases. The CDR3 runs to 16 residues. J was trimmed by 9 bases and V by 6 bases; bases with no gene match: 16. The germline CDR1 and CDR2 sequences are SGHTA and FQGNSA. The CDR3 protein is CASRPQGQVDRGEQFF. DNA of the CDR3: TGTGCCAGCAGACCTCAGGGACAAGTAGACAGGGGTGAGCAGTTCTTC.

This clonotype was counted ten times or more. V usage is TRBV28 and J usage is TRBJ2-5, with 9 bases matching TRBD1. CDR1 and CDR2 from the germline V gene are MDHEN and SYDVKM. This CDR3 region has 14 residues. Trimming at V came to 7 bases and at J to 6 bases, leaving 9 bases not matched to a gene. CDR3 in amino acids: CASTGTGMKKTQYF. In DNA form, the CDR3 reads TGTGCCAGCACCGGGACAGGGATGAAGAAGACCCAGTACTTC.

There are a few counts of this clonotype. The chain links TRBV11-3 to TRBJ2-7; TRBD1 might be the D (6 bases). The CDR3 is 17 residues long. From germline, CDR1 is SGHNT and CDR2 YENEEA. With 0 bases removed from V and 5 bases from J, the gap between germline ends came to 20 bases. The CDR3: CASSLDLMGRGTDEQYF. CDR3 nucleotides: TGTGCCAGCAGCTTAGATCTTATGGGCAGGGGAACGGACGAGCAGTACTTC.

This clonotype has ten or more counts. The rearrangement joins TRBV5-1 to TRBJ2-3; 9 nucleotides match TRBD2. With V trimmed by 4 bases and J by 9 bases, 9 bases remained unmatched. The germline CDR1 and CDR2 sequences are SGHRS and YFSETQ. The CDR3 is 14 amino acids. DNA of the CDR3: TGCGCCAGCAGCCCGGGACTAGCTGGGTGGACGCAGTATTTT. This gives the protein CASSPGLAGWTQYF.

The table lists this clonotype with a few counts. V gene TRBV9 combines with J gene TRBJ2-7; no definite D call. V shed 4 bases and J shed 5 bases, with 16 bases lying between them. This CDR3 spans 14 amino acids. Per the germline V gene, CDR1 is SGDLS and CDR2 is YYNGEE. The CDR3: CASSFSLYGDEQYF. As DNA, the CDR3 is TGTGCCAGCAGCTTTTCCCTGTACGGCGACGAGCAGTACTTC.

This clonotype was seen many times. V is TRBV5-1 and J is TRBJ2-7, with 8 bases lining up with TRBD1. Germline-derived CDR1 and CDR2 are SGHRS and YFSETQ. The CDR3 sequence is 15 residues long. J lost 0 bases, V lost 0 bases, and 2 bases had no gene match. The CDR3 region has the DNA TGCGCCAGCAGCTTGGACAGGGGGAGCTCCTACGAGCAGTACTTC. Protein product: CASSLDRGSSYEQYF.

This clonotype was seen many times. V usage is TRBV29-1 and J usage is TRBJ2-3, with D possibly TRBD1 on 6 matching bases. Trimming stripped 7 bases from V and 3 bases from J, with 17 bases between. Germline CDR1 and CDR2: SQVTM and ANQGSEA. The CDR3 sequence is 14 residues long. In DNA form, the CDR3 reads TGCAGCGCCCAGGGGTGGGGGAAAACAGATACGCAGTATTTT. Translation gives CSAQGWGKTDTQYF.